This TCR beta chain was documented in a study of T cell responses to AZD1222 COVID-19 vaccine. Turning to the study itself: Some second doses came at about 4 weeks and others at about 12 weeks; these were pooled.

Study results and limitations: Reportedly, nearly half of unique spike TCRs recognized epitopes outside B.1.351/B.1.1.7 mutations. Regions 160-218 and 743-854 held dominance among vaccine-associated CD4 TCRs, which spanned spike. White British ancestry dominated among donors, who included more females, and clonal diversity was possibly underestimated.

As for this clone: Its antigen is not identified.

This table comes from immunoSEQ multiplex PCR, and its TCRdb copy is limited to in-frame clones, with some not included. The table includes about 150,000 clones, about nine tenths detected once. Per germline, CDR1 MRHNA and CDR2 SNTAGT. The V gene lost 4 bases and the J gene lost 5 bases, with 13 bases spanning the gap. This CDR3 has 14 residues. This chain uses TRBV6-4 with TRBJ2-3; D tentatively fits TRBD1 or TRBD2 (6 bases each). Sequenced material: peripheral blood, taken on day 0 of AZD1222 vaccination. This receptor was obtained from an adult in good health. This CDR3 reads CASSVGGYRDTQYF. The CDR3 DNA is TGTGCCAGCAGTGTCGGGGGCTACCGAGATACGCAGTATTTT.